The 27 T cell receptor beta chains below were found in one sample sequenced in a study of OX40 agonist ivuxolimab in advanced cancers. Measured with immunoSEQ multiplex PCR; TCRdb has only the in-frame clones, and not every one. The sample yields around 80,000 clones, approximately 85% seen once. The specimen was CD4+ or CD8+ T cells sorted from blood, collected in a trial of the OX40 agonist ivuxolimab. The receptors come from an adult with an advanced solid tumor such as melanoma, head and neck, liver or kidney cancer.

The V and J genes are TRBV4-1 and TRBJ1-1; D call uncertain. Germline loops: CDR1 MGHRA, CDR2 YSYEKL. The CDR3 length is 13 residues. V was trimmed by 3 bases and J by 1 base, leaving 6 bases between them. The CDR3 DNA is TGCGCCAGCAGCCAGGGGTGGAACACTGAAGCTTTCTTT. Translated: CASSQGWNTEAFF.

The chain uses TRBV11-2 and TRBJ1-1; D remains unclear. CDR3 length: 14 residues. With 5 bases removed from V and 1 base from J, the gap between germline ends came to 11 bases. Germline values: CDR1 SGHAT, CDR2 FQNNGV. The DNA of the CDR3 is TGTGCCAGCAGCCCCTCTTCCGCGAACACTGAAGCTTTCTTT. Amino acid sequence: CASSPSSANTEAFF.

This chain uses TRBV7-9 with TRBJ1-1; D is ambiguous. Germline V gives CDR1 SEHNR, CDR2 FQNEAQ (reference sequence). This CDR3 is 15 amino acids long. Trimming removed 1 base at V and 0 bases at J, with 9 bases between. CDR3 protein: CASSLDSRMNTEAFF. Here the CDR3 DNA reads TGTGCCAGCAGCTTAGACAGCCGGATGAACACTGAAGCTTTCTTT.

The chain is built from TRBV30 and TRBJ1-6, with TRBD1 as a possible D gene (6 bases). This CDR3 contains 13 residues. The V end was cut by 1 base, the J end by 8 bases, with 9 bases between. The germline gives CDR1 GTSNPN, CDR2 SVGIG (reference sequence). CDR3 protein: CAWSGQADSPLHF. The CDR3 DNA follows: TGTGCCTGGAGTGGACAGGCAGATTCACCCCTCCACTTT. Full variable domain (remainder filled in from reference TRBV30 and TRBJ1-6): SQTIHQWPATLVQPVGSPLSLECTVEGTSNPNLYWYRQAAGRGLQLLFYSVGIGQISSEVPQNLSASRPQDRQFILSSKKLLLSDSGFYLCAWSGQADSPLHFGNGTRLTVT.

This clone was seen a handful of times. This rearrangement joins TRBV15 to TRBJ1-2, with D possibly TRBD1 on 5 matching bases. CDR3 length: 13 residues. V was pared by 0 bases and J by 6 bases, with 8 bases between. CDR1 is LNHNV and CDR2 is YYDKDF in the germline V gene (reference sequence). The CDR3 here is CATSRDQTDGYTF. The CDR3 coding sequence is TGTGCCACCAGCAGAGACCAGACAGATGGCTACACCTTC.

CDR3 loop: CSEQRTGLYGYTF. The DNA of the CDR3 is TGCAGCGAACAGAGGACAGGGCTCTATGGCTACACCTTC. The chain has TRBV29-1 and TRBJ1-2; 8 nucleotides align to TRBD1. V lost 7 bases to trimming and J lost 4 bases; unmatched junction nucleotides: 8. In germline, CDR1 is SQVTM, CDR2 ANQGSEA. This CDR3 is built from 13 residues. Variable domain in full (rest from reference TRBV29-1 and TRBJ1-2): SAVISQKPSRDICQRGTSLTIQCQVDSQVTMMFWYRQQPGQSLTLIATANQGSEATYESGFVIDKFPISRPNLTFSTLTVSNMSPEDSSIYLCSEQRTGLYGYTFGSGTRLTVV.

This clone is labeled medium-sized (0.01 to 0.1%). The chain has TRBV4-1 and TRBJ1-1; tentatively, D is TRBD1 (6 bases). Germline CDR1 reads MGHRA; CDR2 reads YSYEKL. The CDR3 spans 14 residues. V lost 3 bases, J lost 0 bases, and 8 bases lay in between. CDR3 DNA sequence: TGCGCCAGCAGCCATGACAGGTTGAACACTGAAGCTTTCTTT. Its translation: CASSHDRLNTEAFF.

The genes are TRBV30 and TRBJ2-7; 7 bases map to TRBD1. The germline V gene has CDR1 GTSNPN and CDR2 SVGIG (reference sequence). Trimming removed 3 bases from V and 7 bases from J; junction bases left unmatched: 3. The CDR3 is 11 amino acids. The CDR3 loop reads CAWRTGSEQYF. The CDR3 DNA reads TGTGCCTGGAGGACAGGGAGTGAGCAGTACTTC.

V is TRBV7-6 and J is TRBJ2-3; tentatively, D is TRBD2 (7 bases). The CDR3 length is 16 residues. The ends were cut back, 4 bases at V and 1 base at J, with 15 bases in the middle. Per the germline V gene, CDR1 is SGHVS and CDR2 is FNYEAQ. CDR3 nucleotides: TGTGCCAGCAGCTACAGGGTTGCGGGGGGCACAGATACGCAGTATTTT. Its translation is CASSYRVAGGTDTQYF.

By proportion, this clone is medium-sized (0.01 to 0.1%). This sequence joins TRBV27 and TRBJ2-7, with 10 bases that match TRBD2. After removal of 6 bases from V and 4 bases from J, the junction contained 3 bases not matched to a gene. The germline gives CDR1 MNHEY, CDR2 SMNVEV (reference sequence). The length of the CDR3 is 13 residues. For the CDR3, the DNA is TGTGCCAGCAGAATTAGCGGGGGGTACGAGCAGTACTTC. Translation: CASRISGGYEQYF.

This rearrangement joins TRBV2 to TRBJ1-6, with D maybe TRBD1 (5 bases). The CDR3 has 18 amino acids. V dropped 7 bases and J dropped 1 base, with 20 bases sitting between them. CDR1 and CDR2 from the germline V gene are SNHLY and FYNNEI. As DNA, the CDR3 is TGTGCCAGCATCCCAGGGCGGAGTTCTTGGTCCTATAATTCACCCCTCCACTTT. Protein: CASIPGRSSWSYNSPLHF.

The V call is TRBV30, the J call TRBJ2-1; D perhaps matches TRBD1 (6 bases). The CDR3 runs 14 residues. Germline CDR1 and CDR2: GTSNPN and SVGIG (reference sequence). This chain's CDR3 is CANGGDLSYNEQFF. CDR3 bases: TGTGCGAATGGGGGCGATCTCTCCTACAATGAGCAGTTCTTC. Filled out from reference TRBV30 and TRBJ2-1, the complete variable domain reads SQTIHQWPATLVQPVGSPLSLECTVEGTSNPNLYWYRQAAGRGLQLLFYSVGIGQISSEVPQNLSASRPQDRQFILSSKKLLLSDSGFYLCANGGDLSYNEQFFGPGTRLTVL.

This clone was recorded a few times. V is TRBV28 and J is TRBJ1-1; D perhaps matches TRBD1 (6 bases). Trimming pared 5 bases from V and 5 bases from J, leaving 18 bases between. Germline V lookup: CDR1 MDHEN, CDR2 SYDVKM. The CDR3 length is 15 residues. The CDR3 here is CASSRPGALGTEAFF. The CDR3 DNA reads TGTGCCAGCAGTCGTCCGGGGGCTTTAGGTACTGAAGCTTTCTTT.

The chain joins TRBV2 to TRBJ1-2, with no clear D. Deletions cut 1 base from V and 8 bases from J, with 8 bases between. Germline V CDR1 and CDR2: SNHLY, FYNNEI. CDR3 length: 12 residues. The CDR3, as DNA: TGTGCCAGCAGTGAAGTGACTCTCGGCTACACCTTC. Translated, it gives CASSEVTLGYTF.

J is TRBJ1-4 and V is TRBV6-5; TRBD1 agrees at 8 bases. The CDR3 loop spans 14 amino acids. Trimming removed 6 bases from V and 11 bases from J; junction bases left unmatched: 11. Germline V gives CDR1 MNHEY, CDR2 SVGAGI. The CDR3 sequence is CASRTGQGRAKLFF. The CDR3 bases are TGTGCCAGCAGAACCGGACAGGGCCGTGCGAAACTGTTTTTT.

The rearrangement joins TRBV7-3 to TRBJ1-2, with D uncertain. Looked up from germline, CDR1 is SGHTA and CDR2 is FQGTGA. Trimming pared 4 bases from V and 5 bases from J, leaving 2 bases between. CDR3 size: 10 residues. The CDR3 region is CASSYYGYTF. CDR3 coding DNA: TGTGCCAGCAGCTATTATGGCTACACCTTC.

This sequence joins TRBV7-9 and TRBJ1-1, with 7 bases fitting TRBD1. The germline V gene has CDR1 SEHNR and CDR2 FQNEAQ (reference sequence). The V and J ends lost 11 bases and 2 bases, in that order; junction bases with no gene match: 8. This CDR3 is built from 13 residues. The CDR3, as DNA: TGTGCCTTCGGCAGGGGGAGTAACACTGAAGCTTTCTTT. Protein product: CAFGRGSNTEAFF.

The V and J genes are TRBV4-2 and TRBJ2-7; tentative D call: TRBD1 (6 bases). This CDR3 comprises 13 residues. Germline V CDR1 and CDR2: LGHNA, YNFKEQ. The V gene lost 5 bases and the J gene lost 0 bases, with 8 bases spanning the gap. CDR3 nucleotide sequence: TGTGCCAGCAGCGTGGACAGCTCCTACGAGCAGTACTTC. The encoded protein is CASSVDSSYEQYF.

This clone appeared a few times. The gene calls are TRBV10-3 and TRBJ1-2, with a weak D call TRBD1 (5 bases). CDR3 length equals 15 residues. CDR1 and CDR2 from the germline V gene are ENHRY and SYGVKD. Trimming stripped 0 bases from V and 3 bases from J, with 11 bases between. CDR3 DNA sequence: TGTGCCATCAGTGAGTCGAGACAGACTGACTATGGCTACACCTTC. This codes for CAISESRQTDYGYTF.

Here the CDR3 DNA reads TGTGCCAGCAGCTTAGGAACAACTAATGAAAAACTGTTTTTT. Translation: CASSLGTTNEKLFF. This chain links TRBV7-6 with TRBJ1-4, with D unresolved. Germline V gives CDR1 SGHVS, CDR2 FNYEAQ. The CDR3 totals 14 residues. With 1 base removed from V and 0 bases from J, the gap between germline ends came to 3 bases.

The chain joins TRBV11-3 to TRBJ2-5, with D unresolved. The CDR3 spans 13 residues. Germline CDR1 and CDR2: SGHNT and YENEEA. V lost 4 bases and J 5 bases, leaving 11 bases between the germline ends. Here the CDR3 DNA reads TGTGCCAGCAGCTCTTTTGGGTCGGAGACCCAGTACTTC. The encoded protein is CASSSFGSETQYF.

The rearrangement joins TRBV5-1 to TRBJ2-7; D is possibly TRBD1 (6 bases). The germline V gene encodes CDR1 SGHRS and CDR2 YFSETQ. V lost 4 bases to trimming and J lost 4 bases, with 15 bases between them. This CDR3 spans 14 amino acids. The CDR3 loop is CASSARGLVYEQYF. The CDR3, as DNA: TGCGCCAGCAGCGCCAGGGGTTTGGTGTACGAGCAGTACTTC.

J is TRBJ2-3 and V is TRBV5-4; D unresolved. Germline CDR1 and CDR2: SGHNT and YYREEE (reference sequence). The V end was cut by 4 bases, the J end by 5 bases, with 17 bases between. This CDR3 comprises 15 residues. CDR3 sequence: CASSQGPSVQDTQYF. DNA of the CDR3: TGTGCCAGCAGCCAAGGACCCTCGGTACAAGATACGCAGTATTTT.

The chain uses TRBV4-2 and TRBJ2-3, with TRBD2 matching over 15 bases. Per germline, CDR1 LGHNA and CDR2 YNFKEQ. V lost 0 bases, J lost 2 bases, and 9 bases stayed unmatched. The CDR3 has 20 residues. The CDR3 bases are TGTGCCAGCAGCCAAGAAAGGACTAGCGGGGGGGTCTTTTTCACAGATACGCAGTATTTT. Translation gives CASSQERTSGGVFFTDTQYF.

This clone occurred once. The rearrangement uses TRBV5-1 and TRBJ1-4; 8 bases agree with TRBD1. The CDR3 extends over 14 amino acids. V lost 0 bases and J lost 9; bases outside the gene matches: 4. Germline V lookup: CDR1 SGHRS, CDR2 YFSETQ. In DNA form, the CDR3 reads TGCGCCAGCAGCTTGGAACAGGGGGAGAAAAAACTGTTTTTT. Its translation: CASSLEQGEKKLFF.

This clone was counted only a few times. CDR3 in DNA: TGTGCCAGCAGCTTGGAACAGAGAAACACTGAAGCTTTCTTT. Protein: CASSLEQRNTEAFF. V usage is TRBV5-4 and J usage is TRBJ1-1, with no clear D. V lost 0 bases and J lost 2, with 8 bases in between. CDR3 size: 14 residues. Germline V lookup: CDR1 SGHNT, CDR2 YYREEE (reference sequence).

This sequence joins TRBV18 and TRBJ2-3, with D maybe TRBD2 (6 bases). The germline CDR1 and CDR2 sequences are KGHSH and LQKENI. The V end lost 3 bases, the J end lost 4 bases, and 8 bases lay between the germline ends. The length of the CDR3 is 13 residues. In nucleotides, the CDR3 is TGTGCCAGCTCACCGGGGGGTGCAGATACGCAGTATTTT. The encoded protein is CASSPGGADTQYF.